Listed below are T cell receptor beta chains from one sample, sequenced in a study of T-cell memory formation after mild COVID-19. TCRdb processed the 5' RACE reads anew with MiXCR; each CDR3 protein has one entry. Of roughly 100,000 distinct CDR3 sequences in the sample, about 13% are singletons; the top ten hold roughly a quarter. Sequenced sample: PBMCs or a T cell subset sorted from them (not recorded which). The receptors were sampled from an adult woman who had mild COVID-19 (a few samples of this study predate the infection). Cell type and time point are not known. CDR3s include the opening cysteine and the closing phenylalanine or tryptophan. Fields, in order: V gene, J gene, CDR3 protein.

V: TRBV30; J: TRBJ2-3; CDR3: CAWSQHLADTQYF
V: TRBV4-2; J: TRBJ2-1; CDR3: CASSQALAGNNEQFF
V: TRBV9; J: TRBJ2-7; CDR3: CASSVQGGKDYEQYF
V: TRBV6-2/TRBV6-3; J: TRBJ2-7; CDR3: CASSPFSGTRRALHEQYF
V: TRBV9; J: TRBJ2-3; CDR3: CASSVSGSTDTQYF
V: TRBV24-1; J: TRBJ1-5; CDR3: CATADGGNNQPQHF
V: TRBV7-3; J: TRBJ2-3; CDR3: CASSPGVGGGTDTQYF
V: TRBV24-1; J: TRBJ2-1; CDR3: CATSTWTGTDEQFF
V: TRBV12-3/TRBV12-4; J: TRBJ2-5; CDR3: CASRTGEKETQYF
V: TRBV7-9; J: TRBJ2-7; CDR3: CASSPQDRYEQYF
V: TRBV20-1; J: TRBJ1-1; CDR3: CSARTGGIDTEAFF
V: TRBV7-6; J: TRBJ2-3; CDR3: CASSFYGITDTQYF
V: TRBV7-9; J: TRBJ2-1; CDR3: CASSFVGTPYNEQFF
V: TRBV11-2; J: TRBJ2-3; CDR3: CASSSSLNTQYF
V: TRBV5-8; J: TRBJ2-3; CDR3: CASRRTGGGTDTQYF
V: TRBV7-9; J: TRBJ2-7; CDR3: CASSPRDRGYEQYF
V: TRBV24-1; J: TRBJ2-5; CDR3: CATSDERTNQETQYF
V: TRBV9; J: TRBJ2-3; CDR3: CASSVLAGATDTQYF
V: TRBV15; J: TRBJ1-5; CDR3: CATQVSSKQPQHF
V: TRBV9; J: TRBJ2-7; CDR3: CASSRDYGFSYEQYF
V: TRBV7-8; J: TRBJ2-7; CDR3: CASSLGRNYEQYF
V: TRBV6-2/TRBV6-3; J: TRBJ2-5; CDR3: CASSDQGRIQETQYF
V: TRBV7-9; J: TRBJ1-1; CDR3: CASSSAVVGEAFF
V: TRBV7-2; J: TRBJ2-5; CDR3: CASSLGQGYQETQYF
V: TRBV21-1; J: TRBJ2-7; CDR3: CASLGLHHEQYF
V: TRBV5-5; J: TRBJ2-5; CDR3: CASSFGQDQETQYF
V: TRBV29-1; J: TRBJ2-1; CDR3: CSVETSGNEQFF
V: TRBV7-9; J: TRBJ2-5; CDR3: CASSSQRGTSGSTSKETQYF
V: TRBV14; J: TRBJ2-7; CDR3: CASSKGGPTNYEQYF
V: TRBV7-3; J: TRBJ2-1; CDR3: CASSDPSGNEQFF
V: TRBV2; J: TRBJ2-1; CDR3: CASGSGTVSNEQFF
V: TRBV4-2; J: TRBJ2-3; CDR3: CASSHRRGARDTQYF
V: TRBV24-1; J: TRBJ2-7; CDR3: CATSRDRGYEQYF
V: TRBV5-1; J: TRBJ2-1; CDR3: CASSLYTGRDEQFF
V: TRBV6-1; J: TRBJ1-2; CDR3: CATLPPGTGYGYTF
V: TRBV9; J: TRBJ2-1; CDR3: CASSVGGGPHNEQFF
V: TRBV7-6; J: TRBJ2-2; CDR3: CASSLPRGGGANTGELFF
V: TRBV27; J: TRBJ2-7; CDR3: CASSFSQGDGYEQYF
V: TRBV11-3; J: TRBJ2-1; CDR3: CASSSIAGGDEQFF
V: TRBV19; J: TRBJ2-2; CDR3: CASSSIGSLVGELFF
V: TRBV6-5; J: TRBJ2-7; CDR3: CASSYSGTGNYEQYF
V: TRBV4-2; J: TRBJ2-1; CDR3: CASSPGAGAGEQFF
V: TRBV27; J: TRBJ1-1; CDR3: CASSLLGGNTEAFF
V: TRBV20-1; J: TRBJ2-3; CDR3: CSARAMTSGIADTQYF
V: TRBV7-9; J: TRBJ1-1; CDR3: CASSLGPWNTEAFF
V: TRBV6-5; J: TRBJ2-1; CDR3: CASSYALASGRVYEQFF